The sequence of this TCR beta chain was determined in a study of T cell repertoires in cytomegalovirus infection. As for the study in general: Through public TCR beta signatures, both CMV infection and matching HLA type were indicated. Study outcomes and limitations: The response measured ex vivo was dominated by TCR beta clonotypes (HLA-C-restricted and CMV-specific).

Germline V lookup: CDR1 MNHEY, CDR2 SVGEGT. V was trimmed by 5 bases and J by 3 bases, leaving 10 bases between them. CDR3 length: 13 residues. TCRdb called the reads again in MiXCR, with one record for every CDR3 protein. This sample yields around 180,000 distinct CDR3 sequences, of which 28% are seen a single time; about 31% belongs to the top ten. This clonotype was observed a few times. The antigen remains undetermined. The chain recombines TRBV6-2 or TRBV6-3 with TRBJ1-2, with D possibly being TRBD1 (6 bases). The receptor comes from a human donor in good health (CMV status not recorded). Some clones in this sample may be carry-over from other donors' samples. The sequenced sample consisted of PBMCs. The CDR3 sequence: CASSHRDDYGYTF. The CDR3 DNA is TGTGCCAGCAGTCACAGGGACGACTATGGCTACACCTTC.